Listed here is a single T cell receptor (beta chain). Compared with germline, one end of the junction differs, possibly owing to a read error. The sample originates from a study of metastatic and nonmetastatic thyroid tumors. Whole-study context: Blood and tumor or nodule tissue repertoires from malignant and benign thyroid patients were compared.

There are 13 residues in the CDR3. Germline V gene data show CDR1 as MNHNS and CDR2 as SASEGT. Thyroid surgery had not been preceded by any treatment in any patient. Study processing details: The study built a papillary thyroid cancer distant-metastasis classifier from CDR3 differences across clinicopathological groups. With MiXCR, TCRdb reprocessed the PCR reads. These V and J calls rely on TCRdb rather than the paper's analysis. The sample carries under 55,000 clones, approximately 17% recorded once. The rearrangement uses TRBV6-1 and TRBJ1-2; D not certain. The sample taken for sequencing was blood. The clonotype comes from a female donor with papillary thyroid cancer or a benign thyroid nodule (not recorded which). Some clones in this sample may be carry-over from other donors' samples. CDR3 sequence reads: CTSSPSLQNGYTF. The DNA of the CDR3 is TGTACCAGCAGCCCGTCCCTTCAGAACGGCTACACCTTC.